The 24 T cell receptor beta chains in this list originate from one sample, sequenced in a study of graft-versus-host responses after intestinal transplantation. Their antigens are not known. Sequenced by immunoSEQ multiplex PCR; TCRdb stores in-frame clones only, minus some. The table lists about 86,000 clones, 88% of them singletons. The sequencing used unstimulated CD4+ T cells sorted from spleen or lymph node cells, collected before transplant. Every receptor here comes from a human donor who was the organ donor for an intestinal transplant.

The rearrangement links TRBV7-9 to TRBJ2-7; 8 bases align to TRBD2. V gave up 6 bases and J gave up 7 bases; unmatched junction bases: 8. This CDR3 has 13 residues. The germline CDR1 and CDR2 sequences are SEHNR and FQNEAQ (reference sequence). As DNA, the CDR3 is TGTGCCAGCAGGGCTAGCGGGCCTGGGGAGCAGTACTTC. Translating gives CASRASGPGEQYF. Full variable domain (missing parts from reference TRBV7-9 and TRBJ2-7): DTGVSQNPRHKITKRGQNVTFRCDPISEHNRLYWYRQTLGQGPEFLTYFQNEAQLEKSRLLSDRFSAERPKGSFSTLEIQRTEQGDSAMYLCASRASGPGEQYFGPGTRLTVT.

J is TRBJ1-1 and V is TRBV2; D is unresolved. CDR3 length: 13 residues. Trimming removed 3 bases from V and 9 bases from J, with 14 bases in between. Germline CDR1 is SNHLY and CDR2 is FYNNEI. The CDR3, as DNA: TGTGCCAGCAGTGACCGCTGGGCCGAGCAAGCTTTCTTT. This encodes CASSDRWAEQAFF. Using reference TRBV2 and TRBJ1-1 for the parts outside the CDR3, the full variable domain is EPEVTQTPSHQVTQMGQEVILRCVPISNHLYFYWYRQILGQKVEFLVSFYNNEISEKSEIFDDQFSVERPDGSNFTLKIRSTKLEDSAMYFCASSDRWAEQAFFGQGTRLTVV.

The chain has TRBV2 and TRBJ1-4, with TRBD1 matching over 8 bases. This CDR3 region has 16 residues. J lost 2 bases, V lost 5 bases, and 7 bases had no gene match. The germline gives CDR1 SNHLY, CDR2 FYNNEI. For the CDR3, the DNA is TGTGCCAGCAGTACGAACAGGGGGAGGACTAATGAAAAACTGTTTTTT. Translation gives CASSTNRGRTNEKLFF.

The chain recombines TRBV25-1 with TRBJ1-2; unclear D gene. V lost 6 bases and J lost 4, with 15 bases in between. Per germline, CDR1 MGHDK and CDR2 SYGVNS. The CDR3 loop spans 14 amino acids. The CDR3 bases are TGTGCCAGCAGGCCCTCCGCAGCGCCCTATGGCTACACCTTC. This sequence encodes CASRPSAAPYGYTF.

V gene TRBV2 combines with J gene TRBJ1-4, with TRBD1 identical over 10 bases. V lost 6 bases, J lost 5 bases, and 12 bases stayed unmatched. CDR3 length equals 17 residues. Germline CDR1 is SNHLY and CDR2 is FYNNEI. The CDR3 region has the DNA TGTGCCAGCAGGAGACAGGGGGCGATGCAGATGAATGAAAAACTGTTTTTT. This codes for CASRRQGAMQMNEKLFF.

V usage is TRBV7-2 and J usage is TRBJ2-5; 8 bases are shared with TRBD2. CDR3 size: 14 residues. Trimming removed 3 bases from V and 4 bases from J; junction bases left unmatched: 4. CDR1 and CDR2 from the germline V gene are SGHTA and FQGNSA. This CDR3 is CASSLTGGGETQYF. The CDR3, as DNA: TGTGCCAGCAGCTTGACGGGAGGGGGAGAGACCCAGTACTTC.

The V gene is TRBV28, the J gene TRBJ2-4; 9 bases agree with TRBD2. The germline V gene encodes CDR1 MDHEN and CDR2 SYDVKM. Germline trimming cut 7 bases from V and 6 bases from J; bases unmatched to any gene: 7. The CDR3 totals 14 residues. CDR3 protein: CASTVSGGRNIQYF. The DNA of the CDR3 is TGTGCCAGCACCGTTAGCGGGGGAAGAAACATTCAGTACTTC.

This clone was seen once. The CDR3 spells CASSPMGGGRKTQYF. The CDR3 nucleotides are TGTGCCAGCAGCCCAATGGGCGGGGGGAGGAAGACCCAGTACTTC. The rearrangement joins TRBV7-3 to TRBJ2-5; 8 bases map to TRBD2. Germline assignment: CDR1 SGHTA and CDR2 FQGTGA. The CDR3 covers 15 residues. Trimming at V came to 5 bases and at J to 6 bases, leaving 11 bases not matched to a gene.

This rearrangement joins TRBV4-1 to TRBJ2-1; TRBD2 matches at 10 bases. V was clipped by 1 base and J by 1 base; unmatched bases: 1. Germline CDR1 and CDR2: MGHRA and YSYEKL. The CDR3 is made up of 16 amino acids. Here the CDR3 DNA reads TGCGCCAGCAGCCAAGGTAGCGGGAGGTCCTACAATGAGCAGTTCTTC. It translates to CASSQGSGRSYNEQFF.

The V gene is TRBV5-1, the J gene TRBJ2-3, with TRBD2 matching over 8 bases. Trimming cost V 3 bases and J 5 bases; bases outside gene matches: 8. CDR1 is SGHRS, CDR2 YFSETQ, per germline. The CDR3 runs to 15 residues. DNA for the CDR3: TGCGCCAGCAGCTGGACTAGCCCCCAAGGAGATACGCAGTATTTT. This sequence encodes CASSWTSPQGDTQYF.

This clone was observed a single time. The chain recombines TRBV2 with TRBJ2-1; weak D call: TRBD2 (5 bases). The germline CDR1 and CDR2 sequences are SNHLY and FYNNEI. The V and J ends lost 5 bases and 5 bases respectively, with 10 bases between them. The CDR3 contains 13 residues. The CDR3 loop is CASSRGTNNEQFF. The CDR3 DNA reads TGTGCCAGCAGTCGGGGAACGAACAATGAGCAGTTCTTC.

Here the CDR3 reads CASSPRRTTAYEQYF. In DNA, the CDR3 is TGTGCCAGCAGCCCGCGTCGGACTACTGCCTACGAGCAGTACTTC. V and J are TRBV7-2 and TRBJ2-7; tentative D call: TRBD2 (6 bases). The V and J ends lost 5 bases and 2 bases respectively, with 16 bases between them. The CDR3 is made up of 15 amino acids. Germline CDR1 SGHTA, CDR2 FQGNSA. Supplemented by reference TRBV7-2 and TRBJ2-7, the full variable domain reads GAGVSQSPSNKVTEKGKDVELRCDPISGHTALYWYRQSLGQGLEFLIYFQGNSAPDKSGLPSDRFSAERTGGSVSTLTIQRTQQEDSAVYLCASSPRRTTAYEQYFGPGTRLTVT.

The chain joins TRBV7-3 to TRBJ2-1; possibly TRBD1 for D (5 bases). V gave up 4 bases and J gave up 4 bases, with 5 bases separating them. The CDR3 sequence is 12 residues long. Germline loops: CDR1 SGHTA, CDR2 FQGTGA. CDR3 protein: CASSSGYNEQFF. In DNA, the CDR3 is TGTGCCAGCAGCTCAGGGTACAATGAGCAGTTCTTC.

The V gene is TRBV6-6, the J gene TRBJ1-6; D is undetermined. CDR1 and CDR2 from the germline V gene are MNHNY and SVGAGI (reference sequence). The V end lost 2 bases, the J end lost 9 bases, and 11 bases lay between the germline ends. The CDR3 extends over 14 amino acids. The DNA for the CDR3 is TGTGCCAGCAGTTACCCTATCGAGGGTTCACCCCTCCACTTT. As protein: CASSYPIEGSPLHF.

The chain links TRBV2 to TRBJ1-2; no definite D call. Looked up from germline, CDR1 is SNHLY and CDR2 is FYNNEI. V was trimmed by 2 bases and J by 6 bases, leaving 16 bases between them. The length of the CDR3 is 15 residues. In nucleotides, the CDR3 is TGTGCCAGCAGTGAAACTCGGGTTCCCGTTCATGGCTACACCTTC. Protein product: CASSETRVPVHGYTF.

Comments on this clone: A read error may produce the germline difference seen at one junction end. The rearrangement links TRBV10-2 to TRBJ2-2, with D unclear. Per germline, CDR1 WSHSY and CDR2 SAAADI. CDR3 length equals 14 residues. CDR3 region: CASSERVNAGELFF. The CDR3 bases are TGCGCCAGCAGTGAGCGGGTGAACGCCGGGGAGCTGTTTTTT.

The CDR3 here is CASSYSLVSSYEQYF. CDR3 in DNA: TGTGCCAGCAGTTACTCCCTCGTGAGCTCCTACGAGCAGTACTTC. This chain connects TRBV6-5 to TRBJ2-7; D unclear. Germline V gene lookup returns CDR1 MNHEY and CDR2 SVGAGI. The CDR3 has 15 amino acids. V was clipped by 0 bases and J by 0 bases, with 9 bases between them.

The chain links TRBV7-9 to TRBJ2-5; D unclear. V was clipped by 1 base and J by 1 base, with 7 bases between them. Germline-derived CDR1 and CDR2 are SEHNR and FQNEAQ (reference sequence). CDR3 length equals 14 residues. For the CDR3, the DNA is TGTGCCAGCAGCTTAGTTGGCGGCCAAGAGACCCAGTACTTC. Amino acids: CASSLVGGQETQYF.

The chain employs TRBV13 and TRBJ2-7; 11 nucleotides agree with TRBD1. Germline CDR1 reads PRHDT; CDR2 reads FYEKMQ (reference sequence). Trimming removed 4 bases from V and 1 base from J; junction bases left unmatched: 6. CDR3 length: 16 residues. CDR3 residues: CASSSPGTGGSYEQYF. DNA for the CDR3: TGTGCCAGCAGCTCCCCCGGGACAGGGGGGTCCTACGAGCAGTACTTC.

V and J are TRBV4-2 and TRBJ1-5; TRBD1 is a possible D gene (5 bases). The CDR3 has 15 residues. V was clipped by 0 bases and J by 6 bases, with 12 bases between them. CDR1 and CDR2 (germline): LGHNA, YNFKEQ. CDR3 sequence: CASSQDRGHFQPQHF. The CDR3 nucleotides are TGTGCCAGCAGCCAAGACCGAGGACATTTTCAGCCCCAGCATTTT.

V is TRBV27 and J is TRBJ1-5; D unclear. V was clipped by 8 bases and J by 10 bases, with 18 bases between them. From germline, CDR1 is MNHEY and CDR2 SMNVEV (reference sequence). This CDR3 spans 13 amino acids. The CDR3 reads CASAASSLQPQHF. The CDR3 DNA reads TGTGCCAGCGCGGCTAGCAGTCTCCAACCCCAGCATTTT.

This rearrangement joins TRBV7-2 to TRBJ2-1; 11 nucleotides line up with TRBD2. Losses at the gene ends were 5 bases for V and 4 bases for J; bases not matched to a gene: 4. The CDR3 totals 15 residues. Germline V gene sequence: CDR1 SGHTA, CDR2 FQGNSA. The CDR3 is CASSATSGVYNEQFF. CDR3 nucleotide sequence: TGTGCCAGCAGCGCGACTAGCGGGGTTTACAATGAGCAGTTCTTC.

The chain couples TRBV20-1 to TRBJ2-7, with D unclear. CDR3 length equals 11 residues. The ends were cut back, 6 bases at V and 4 bases at J, with 10 bases in the middle. Germline V CDR1 and CDR2: DFQATT, SNEGSKA (reference sequence). As DNA, the CDR3 is TGCAGTGCCTGGGCGTCGTACGAGCAGTACTTC. It translates to CSAWASYEQYF.

The J gene is TRBJ2-5, the V gene TRBV11-2, with D tentatively TRBD1 (5 bases). V gave up 5 bases and J gave up 5 bases, with 24 bases separating them. The CDR3 totals 17 residues. Germline CDR1 SGHAT, CDR2 FQNNGV. CDR3 in DNA: TGTGCCAGCAGCGCCCATATTCGACAGCCCGGCCAGGAGACCCAGTACTTC. Protein: CASSAHIRQPGQETQYF.